Here is one TCR beta chain with its context. Its cognate antigen is unknown. The data belong to a study of cytomegalovirus exposure and HLA in healthy donors. It was healthy bone marrow donors who served as donors. The V end lost 6 bases, the J end lost 11 bases, and 25 bases lay between the germline ends. Per germline, CDR1 SNHLY and CDR2 FYNNEI. The CDR3 has 15 residues. Study-level results: A later analysis reportedly found that, within productive TCRs, an Asian-associated ancestry cluster had fewer N-insertions than the mean observed across the roughly 670 donors. A link between a missense DCLRE1C variant and TCR beta V- and J-gene trimming emerged from a later analysis.

PCR primers comprised 60 Vbeta and 13 Jbeta primers. Clones were sequenced by immunoSEQ multiplex PCR, and TCRdb holds only the in-frame ones, with some missing. The table lists 200,000 or so clones, 82% of them singletons, with about 0.094% in the top ten. This sequence originates from a boy younger than 10 in good health and CMV-seronegative. The sequencing input was PBMCs. The chain recombines TRBV2 with TRBJ1-1, with D maybe TRBD1 (5 bases). CDR3 amino acids: CASSHADKPERGAFF. For the CDR3, the DNA is TGTGCCAGCAGCCACGCTGACAAGCCCGAACGGGGGGCTTTCTTT.